This T cell receptor beta chain appears in the sequencing data of a study of T cells in Graves' hyperthyroidism and ophthalmopathy. V lost 4 bases and J lost 1, with 5 bases in between. The CDR3 covers 13 residues. Germline CDR1 and CDR2: SGHDT and YYEEEE. Amplification targeted TCR beta CDR3 regions from RNA transcripts. A set of HTBI primers served as the primers for a first-round RT-PCR of the TCR CDR3. One entry per CDR3 protein, called by TCRdb with MiXCR from the multiplex PCR reads. The data show roughly 240,000 distinct CDR3 sequences, about 17% seen once. Study-wide findings and caveats: Most thyroid-expanded clonotypes above 0.001 were also found in blood.

Regarding this clonotype: What it binds is not known.

Lactation, pregnancy, other autoimmune disease or uncontrolled infection excluded patients. Sequenced material: blood. The rearrangement uses TRBV5-6 and TRBJ2-2; D remains unclear. The source is a woman younger than 30 with Graves' ophthalmopathy. The CDR3 coding sequence is TGTGCCAGCAGCGGATGGAACACCGGGGAGCTGTTTTTT. Protein: CASSGWNTGELFF. The entire variable domain, with the rest obtained from reference TRBV5-6 and TRBJ2-2, is as follows: DAGVTQSPTHLIKTRGQQVTLRCSPKSGHDTVSWYQQALGQGPQFIFQYYEEEERQRGNFPDRFSGHQFPNYSSELNVNALLLGDSALYLCASSGWNTGELFFGEGSRLTVL.